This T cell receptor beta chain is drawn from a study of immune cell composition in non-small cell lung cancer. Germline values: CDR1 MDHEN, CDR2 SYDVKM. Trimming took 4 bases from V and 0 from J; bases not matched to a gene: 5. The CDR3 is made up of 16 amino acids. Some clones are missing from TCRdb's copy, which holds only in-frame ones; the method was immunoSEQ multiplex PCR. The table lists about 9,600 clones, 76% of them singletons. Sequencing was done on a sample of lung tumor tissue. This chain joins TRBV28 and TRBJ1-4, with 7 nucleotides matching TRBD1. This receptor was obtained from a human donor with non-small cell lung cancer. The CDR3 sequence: CASSSRDSPTNEKLFF. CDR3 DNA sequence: TGTGCCAGCAGTTCCCGGGACAGCCCAACTAATGAAAAACTGTTTTTT.